Listed below are T cell receptor beta chains from one sample, sequenced in a study of OX40 agonist ivuxolimab in advanced cancers. Sequencing was performed with immunoSEQ multiplex PCR; in TCRdb, only in-frame clones are kept and a portion is missing. The data contain 65,000 to 90,000 clones, 85% of them singletons. Specimen: CD4+ or CD8+ T cells sorted from blood, collected in a trial of the OX40 agonist ivuxolimab. Receptor source: an adult with an advanced solid tumor such as melanoma, head and neck, liver or kidney cancer. Each CDR3 is given with its conserved first and last residue. A D gene is named only where the DNA matches it firmly. Size tells how often a clone was seen (once, few, many) or the class of an expanded clone, and some rows leave it out.

CDR3 DNA: TGTGCCAGCAGCGTCTCTCGGGACCGCTATGGCTACACCTTC; CDR3 protein: CASSVSRDRYGYTF; clone size: .; D gene: .; V gene: TRBV6-5; J gene: TRBJ1-2
CDR3 DNA: TGTGCCAGCAGCTTGGGACCGCCGCGGGGCGAGCAGTACTTC; CDR3 protein: CASSLGPPRGEQYF; clone size: .; D gene: .; V gene: TRBV11-2; J gene: TRBJ2-7
CDR3 DNA: TGTGCCAGCAGCCGTGGCCCTCTCTCTGGAAACACCATATATTTT; CDR3 protein: CASSRGPLSGNTIYF; clone size: .; D gene: .; V gene: TRBV5-8; J gene: TRBJ1-3
CDR3 DNA: TGTGCCAGCAGCCTCAATCACGCAGATACGCAGTATTTT; CDR3 protein: CASSLNHADTQYF; clone size: .; D gene: .; V gene: TRBV7-2; J gene: TRBJ2-3
CDR3 DNA: TGTGCCAGCAGCCTCGGGACTAGCGGAGTCCAAGAGACCCAGTACTTC; CDR3 protein: CASSLGTSGVQETQYF; clone size: .; D gene: TRBD2; V gene: TRBV11-2; J gene: TRBJ2-5
CDR3 DNA: TGTGCCAGCAGCGTAGATGGGAGGGATAGCCGATACACCGGGGAGCTGTTTTTT; CDR3 protein: CASSVDGRDSRYTGELFF; clone size: .; D gene: TRBD2; V gene: TRBV9; J gene: TRBJ2-2
CDR3 DNA: TGTGCCACCCACCGCGATATTACCGGGACAGGGGTCTACGAGCAGTACTTC; CDR3 protein: CATHRDITGTGVYEQYF; clone size: .; D gene: TRBD1; V gene: TRBV6-7; J gene: TRBJ2-7
CDR3 DNA: TGTGCCAGCAGCTTAGAGACAGGGGCGGGCTATGGCTACACCTTC; CDR3 protein: CASSLETGAGYGYTF; clone size: .; D gene: TRBD1; V gene: TRBV7-9; J gene: TRBJ1-2
CDR3 DNA: TGTGCCAGCAGTGCCGGGACAGGGGTGGTATGGGCTTTCTTT; CDR3 protein: CASSAGTGVVWAFF; clone size: .; D gene: TRBD1; V gene: TRBV2; J gene: TRBJ1-1
CDR3 DNA: TGCGCCAGCAGCTTAACGACAGGGGTCATCGGGCCCCAGCATTTT; CDR3 protein: CASSLTTGVIGPQHF; clone size: once; D gene: TRBD1; V gene: TRBV5-1; J gene: TRBJ1-5
CDR3 DNA: TGTGCCAGTAGTATCCACACCCGACAGGGGGTTAATGAAAAACTGTTTTTT; CDR3 protein: CASSIHTRQGVNEKLFF; clone size: .; D gene: TRBD1; V gene: TRBV19; J gene: TRBJ1-4
CDR3 DNA: TGCAGCGCGGTCGGAGGGGGTTTTGGGAACACTGAAGCTTTCTTT; CDR3 protein: CSAVGGGFGNTEAFF; clone size: .; D gene: .; V gene: TRBV29-1; J gene: TRBJ1-1
CDR3 DNA: TGTGCCAGCAGTCTCGGACTAGCGGGAGGAGAGACCCAGTACTTC; CDR3 protein: CASSLGLAGGETQYF; clone size: .; D gene: TRBD2; V gene: TRBV14; J gene: TRBJ2-5
CDR3 DNA: TGTGCCAGCAGCTTAAGCTTTTCAGATACGCAGTATTTT; CDR3 protein: CASSLSFSDTQYF; clone size: once; D gene: .; V gene: TRBV11-3; J gene: TRBJ2-3
CDR3 DNA: TGTGCCAGCAGCTTAGGCCTGGGTTCGGACAGGGGGCGAGGAGGGACTGAAGCTTTCTTT; CDR3 protein: CASSLGLGSDRGRGGTEAFF; clone size: .; D gene: TRBD1; V gene: TRBV13; J gene: TRBJ1-1
CDR3 DNA: TGTGCCAGCAGCTTAGGACGGGCAGGGTTGCAGCCCCAGCATTTT; CDR3 protein: CASSLGRAGLQPQHF; clone size: .; D gene: .; V gene: TRBV7-8; J gene: TRBJ1-5
CDR3 DNA: TGTGCCAGCAGCTTGGGACAGGGGGTGGCTGAAAAACTGTTTTTT; CDR3 protein: CASSLGQGVAEKLFF; clone size: .; D gene: TRBD1; V gene: TRBV5-6; J gene: TRBJ1-4
CDR3 DNA: TGTGCCAGCATTGGCACCGGGGAGCTGTTTTTT; CDR3 protein: CASIGTGELFF; clone size: once; D gene: .; V gene: TRBV2; J gene: TRBJ2-2
CDR3 DNA: TGTGCCAGCAGCCGCCGCCCAAGCGGCGGGGATCCCTCCTACAATGAGCAGTTCTTC; CDR3 protein: CASSRRPSGGDPSYNEQFF; clone size: .; D gene: .; V gene: TRBV5-6; J gene: TRBJ2-1
CDR3 DNA: TGTGCCAACAGCCCGACCCCGGGCCCAAGCACAGATACGCAGTATTTT; CDR3 protein: CANSPTPGPSTDTQYF; clone size: .; D gene: .; V gene: TRBV5-4; J gene: TRBJ2-3
CDR3 DNA: TGTGCCAGCAGTTACCCGTTAGCAGATACGCAGTATTTT; CDR3 protein: CASSYPLADTQYF; clone size: .; D gene: .; V gene: TRBV6-5; J gene: TRBJ2-3
CDR3 DNA: TGTGCCAGTAGTGTCGCTAGCGGGTACAATGAGCAGTTCTTC; CDR3 protein: CASSVASGYNEQFF; clone size: .; D gene: TRBD2; V gene: TRBV19; J gene: TRBJ2-1
CDR3 DNA: TGTGCCAGCAGCGCGAGAGGGGCAGGGCGGACTGAAGCTTTCTTT; CDR3 protein: CASSARGAGRTEAFF; clone size: .; D gene: .; V gene: TRBV9; J gene: TRBJ1-1
CDR3 DNA: TGTGCCAGCAGCCCCCGACAGGGGGGCAATGAGCAGTTCTTC; CDR3 protein: CASSPRQGGNEQFF; clone size: few; D gene: TRBD1; V gene: TRBV7-2; J gene: TRBJ2-1
CDR3 DNA: TGTGCCAGCAGCTTGAGGACAGGGTTAACTGGGGCCAACGTCCTGACTTTC; CDR3 protein: CASSLRTGLTGANVLTF; clone size: .; D gene: TRBD1; V gene: TRBV13; J gene: TRBJ2-6
CDR3 DNA: TGTGCCATCAGTGCCTTGGACAGGGGGAACGAGCAGTACTTC; CDR3 protein: CAISALDRGNEQYF; clone size: .; D gene: TRBD1; V gene: TRBV10-3; J gene: TRBJ2-7
CDR3 DNA: TGTGCCAGCAGAAAGCCCGGGACAGGGGCCTCTAGTATCTACTTC; CDR3 protein: CASRKPGTGASSIYF; clone size: .; D gene: TRBD1; V gene: TRBV7-2; J gene: TRBJ2-7
CDR3 DNA: TGTGCCAGCAGCTCCGACAGCACAACTAATGAAAAACTGTTTTTT; CDR3 protein: CASSSDSTTNEKLFF; clone size: .; D gene: .; V gene: TRBV5-4; J gene: TRBJ1-4
CDR3 DNA: TGTGCCAGTAGCTTAGACAGGGGGAGGACTGAAGCTTTCTTT; CDR3 protein: CASSLDRGRTEAFF; clone size: .; D gene: TRBD1; V gene: TRBV5-4; J gene: TRBJ1-1
CDR3 DNA: TGTGCCAGCAGTACATCAATATTAACAGGCTACGAGCAGTACTTC; CDR3 protein: CASSTSILTGYEQYF; clone size: .; D gene: .; V gene: TRBV6-5; J gene: TRBJ2-7
CDR3 DNA: TGTGCCATCAGTGATGAAGGGGGGAGGTATGGCTACACCTTC; CDR3 protein: CAISDEGGRYGYTF; clone size: .; D gene: .; V gene: TRBV10-3; J gene: TRBJ1-2
CDR3 DNA: TGCGCCAGCAGCCTACGTGGGACAGGGGACACTGAAGCTTTCTTT; CDR3 protein: CASSLRGTGDTEAFF; clone size: .; D gene: TRBD1; V gene: TRBV5-1; J gene: TRBJ1-1
CDR3 DNA: TGTGCCAGCAGCTTAACGACTAGCGGGATCGGGACCCAGTACTTC; CDR3 protein: CASSLTTSGIGTQYF; clone size: .; D gene: TRBD2; V gene: TRBV7-2; J gene: TRBJ2-5
CDR3 DNA: TGTGCCAGCTCACCAAGCAGGACAAGCTCCTATAATTCACCCCTCCACTTT; CDR3 protein: CASSPSRTSSYNSPLHF; clone size: .; D gene: .; V gene: TRBV18; J gene: TRBJ1-6
CDR3 DNA: TGTGCCAGCAGCCTTCGGGTCATTGGTCGCGAGCAGTACTTC; CDR3 protein: CASSLRVIGREQYF; clone size: .; D gene: .; V gene: TRBV2; J gene: TRBJ2-7
CDR3 DNA: TGTGCCAGCAGCTTAGGCGAGGGGGCGAACACTGAAGCTTTCTTT; CDR3 protein: CASSLGEGANTEAFF; clone size: .; D gene: TRBD1; V gene: TRBV7-9; J gene: TRBJ1-1
CDR3 DNA: TGTGCCAGCAGTAGGACAGCAAGGATTGGATACGAGCAGTACTTC; CDR3 protein: CASSRTARIGYEQYF; clone size: .; D gene: .; V gene: TRBV6-6; J gene: TRBJ2-7
CDR3 DNA: TGTGCCAGCACCCTGAACACTGAAGCTTTCTTT; CDR3 protein: CASTLNTEAFF; clone size: .; D gene: .; V gene: TRBV28; J gene: TRBJ1-1
CDR3 DNA: TGTGCCAGCAGCTCAGTTGGAGATGAGCAGTTCTTC; CDR3 protein: CASSSVGDEQFF; clone size: .; D gene: .; V gene: TRBV11-3; J gene: TRBJ2-1
CDR3 DNA: TGTGCCAGCAGCTTAGCGTCAAGGGTAGGTCAGCCCCAGCATTTT; CDR3 protein: CASSLASRVGQPQHF; clone size: few; D gene: .; V gene: TRBV7-2; J gene: TRBJ1-5
CDR3 DNA: TGTGCCAGTAGTATTACGGCAGGGGGGCAGCCCCAGCATTTT; CDR3 protein: CASSITAGGQPQHF; clone size: .; D gene: TRBD1; V gene: TRBV19; J gene: TRBJ1-5
CDR3 DNA: TGTGCCAGCAGCTTGGACATACAGAGTTTCTCTGGGGCCAACGTCCTGACTTTC; CDR3 protein: CASSLDIQSFSGANVLTF; clone size: once; D gene: .; V gene: TRBV5-6; J gene: TRBJ2-6
CDR3 DNA: TGCGCCAGCAGCCGGACTTTAGTTGGGGAGCTGGGAGGAAACACCATATATTTT; CDR3 protein: CASSRTLVGELGGNTIYF; clone size: .; D gene: .; V gene: TRBV4-1; J gene: TRBJ1-3
CDR3 DNA: TGTGCCAGCAGCTTGGTTGGGCAGGGGGTAGTTGAAAAACTGTTTTTT; CDR3 protein: CASSLVGQGVVEKLFF; clone size: .; D gene: TRBD1; V gene: TRBV5-5; J gene: TRBJ1-4
CDR3 DNA: TGCGCCAGCAGCTTGCAACTAGCGGGGCTGAGCTCCTACAATGAGCAGTTCTTC; CDR3 protein: CASSLQLAGLSSYNEQFF; clone size: .; D gene: TRBD2; V gene: TRBV5-1; J gene: TRBJ2-1
CDR3 DNA: TGCAGCGTTGAAGATCGAGACAGGAACTATGGCTACACCTTC; CDR3 protein: CSVEDRDRNYGYTF; clone size: .; D gene: .; V gene: TRBV29-1; J gene: TRBJ1-2
CDR3 DNA: TGTGCCAGCAGCTCCGGCGGGTACACCGGGGAGCTGTTTTTT; CDR3 protein: CASSSGGYTGELFF; clone size: once; D gene: .; V gene: TRBV11-3; J gene: TRBJ2-2
CDR3 DNA: TGTGCCAGCAGTTTCCAGGGAATCGGCGACGAGCAGTACTTC; CDR3 protein: CASSFQGIGDEQYF; clone size: once; D gene: .; V gene: TRBV6-6; J gene: TRBJ2-7
CDR3 DNA: TGCGCCAGCGGTGATGGGGAAAACACTGAAGCTTTCTTT; CDR3 protein: CASGDGENTEAFF; clone size: .; D gene: .; V gene: TRBV10-2; J gene: TRBJ1-1
CDR3 DNA: TGCGCCAGCAGATTTGGGACACGGCGCGGCGAAAAACTGTTTTTT; CDR3 protein: CASRFGTRRGEKLFF; clone size: .; D gene: .; V gene: TRBV5-1; J gene: TRBJ1-4
CDR3 DNA: TGTGCCAGCAGCTTAATTCCGGGGAGGTCCACTGAAGCTTTCTTT; CDR3 protein: CASSLIPGRSTEAFF; clone size: .; D gene: .; V gene: TRBV7-3; J gene: TRBJ1-1
CDR3 DNA: TGCGCCAGCAGCGGACAGGGTAACCAAGAGACCCAGTACTTC; CDR3 protein: CASSGQGNQETQYF; clone size: .; D gene: TRBD1; V gene: TRBV5-1; J gene: TRBJ2-5
CDR3 DNA: TGTGCCAGCAGCGTAGACGGGGGAGGGGGGTTGGAGCAGTACTTC; CDR3 protein: CASSVDGGGGLEQYF; clone size: .; D gene: .; V gene: TRBV9; J gene: TRBJ2-7